These T cell receptor beta chains were read from a single sample in a study of blood T cells in healthy people across ages. MiXCR, run by TCRdb on the 5' RACE reads, gives a single entry per CDR3 protein. Among 1,100,000 or so distinct CDR3 sequences listed, under 45% were seen once. The specimen sequenced was blood. Receptors were obtained from a woman aged 55-70 years in good health. CDR3s include the opening cysteine and the closing phenylalanine or tryptophan. Fields, in order: V gene, D gene, J gene, clone size, CDR3 protein. The D gene is left open where the match is weak. A row's size may be missing; if present it is once, few, many or a size class.

TRBV20-1	.	TRBJ2-3	few	CSAPTGKADTQYF
TRBV3-1	.	.	once	CASSRGVKNEQYF
TRBV27	.	TRBJ2-6	few	CAKGSGANVLTF
TRBV4-1	.	TRBJ2-3	once	CASSRDLDADTQYF
TRBV6-4	TRBD2	TRBJ2-3	few	CASGTSGSGTDTQYF
TRBV20-1	.	TRBJ2-5	.	CSASRDGQYF
TRBV28	TRBD2	TRBJ2-1	.	CASSVRTSGMGNEQFF
TRBV11-2	.	TRBJ2-7	few	CASSFYLLEQYF
TRBV2	.	TRBJ2-7	.	CASSPTQTLTLHEQYF
TRBV5-1	.	TRBJ1-3	.	CASSFRGNGNTIYF
TRBV5-1	.	TRBJ2-5	many	CASSVTNGWDETQYF
TRBV20-1	TRBD2	TRBJ2-1	.	CSARPRLAWMNEQFF
TRBV5-1	TRBD1	TRBJ2-3	.	CASSLARTGNTDTQYF
TRBV6-5	TRBD1	TRBJ1-2	few	CASSTRGTGGSYGYTF
TRBV28	.	TRBJ2-7	.	CASRIKLRGGPYEQYF
TRBV6-1	.	TRBJ2-5	.	CASTPNRRLETQYF
TRBV25-1	TRBD2	TRBJ2-3	.	CASSWGGSDTQYF